These 32 T cell receptor beta chains were sequenced from one sample in a study of response to subunit inactivated influenza vaccine. TCRdb independently ran MiXCR on the RT-PCR reads; one entry per CDR3 protein. The sample holds 400,000 to 650,000 distinct CDR3 sequences; 7.2% are singletons and the top ten take about an eighth. Material: PBMCs from blood, obtained 23 to 25 months after vaccination. These receptors were obtained from a man between 50 and 70 years old who received an inactivated influenza vaccine.

V and J are TRBV4-2 and TRBJ2-3; possibly TRBD2 for D (7 bases). This CDR3 spans 17 amino acids. Trimming removed 0 bases from V and 0 bases from J, with 13 bases in between. Germline CDR1 reads LGHNA; CDR2 reads YNFKEQ. CDR3 DNA: TGTGCCAGCAGCCAAGATCGGGGGGCGACTAGCACAGATACGCAGTATTTT. Amino acids: CASSQDRGATSTDTQYF.

Regarding this clonotype: An end of the junction differs from the germline gene, which may be a read error. The chain has TRBV20-1 and TRBJ2-5, with D perhaps being TRBD1 or TRBD2 (5 bases each). The CDR3 is made up of 16 amino acids. Per germline, CDR1 DFQATT and CDR2 SNEGSKA (reference sequence). CDR3 region: CCARSATGTNQETQYF. In nucleotides, the CDR3 is TGCTGTGCTAGATCCGCGACCGGGACCAACCAAGAGACCCAGTACTTC.

This clonotype has a count of ten or more. V gene TRBV4-1 combines with J gene TRBJ2-4; D is unresolved. The CDR3 runs 15 residues. Trimming took off 3 bases at V and 0 bases at J, with 9 bases between the two ends. Germline loops: CDR1 MGHRA, CDR2 YSYEKL. The CDR3 loop reads CASSQQGLAKNIQYF. The CDR3 region has the DNA TGCGCCAGCAGCCAGCAAGGGCTAGCCAAAAACATTCAGTACTTC.

J is TRBJ1-4 and V is TRBV12-3 or TRBV12-4; TRBD1 matches at 9 bases. The trim removed 6 bases at V and 4 bases at J, leaving 3 bases unmatched. The CDR3 has 14 residues. DNA for the CDR3: TGTGCCAGCAGACTGGGACAGGGTAATGAAAAACTGTTTTTT. It translates to CASRLGQGNEKLFF.

This clonotype was seen at least ten times. The V call is TRBV11-3, the J call TRBJ1-4; the D gene is possibly TRBD1 (5 bases). The CDR3 runs to 20 residues. Trimming shortened V by 3 bases and J by 0 bases, and 23 bases separated the two germline ends. Looked up from germline, CDR1 is SGHNT and CDR2 is YENEEA. The CDR3: CASSLGGRAKIDATNEKLFF. CDR3 nucleotide sequence: TGTGCCAGCAGCTTGGGGGGTCGGGCCAAAATAGATGCAACTAATGAAAAACTGTTTTTT.

In its sample, this clonotype was seen a few times. The chain recombines TRBV5-1 with TRBJ2-1; 9 bases are shared with TRBD2. Germline lookup yields CDR1 SGHRS and CDR2 YFSETQ. This CDR3 is 15 amino acids long. Trimming cost V 1 base and J 9 bases; bases outside gene matches: 8. The CDR3 region has the DNA TGCGCCAGCAGCTTGACGCCTAGCGGGGCCCTTGAGCAGTTCTTC. Translating gives CASSLTPSGALEQFF.

The chain links TRBV12-3 or TRBV12-4 to TRBJ2-4, with D hard to call. The CDR3 sequence is 12 residues long. Trimming cost V 3 bases and J 6 bases, with 6 bases left between them. CDR3 in amino acids: CASSLISNIQYF. The CDR3 nucleotides read TGTGCCAGCAGTTTGATTTCAAACATTCAGTACTTC.

This clonotype has a count of ten or more. J is TRBJ2-4 and V is TRBV20-1, with D possibly being TRBD2 (6 bases). V lost 0 bases and J 1 base, leaving 19 bases between the germline ends. The length of the CDR3 is 18 residues. Germline V gene data show CDR1 as DFQATT and CDR2 as SNEGSKA (reference sequence). The CDR3 protein is CSARDSGVRLGAKNIQYF. The DNA for the CDR3 is TGCAGTGCTAGAGATTCGGGGGTCCGCTTAGGGGCCAAAAACATTCAGTACTTC.

This clonotype was seen more than once but under ten times. The chain combines TRBV7-9 with TRBJ2-1; D call uncertain. The CDR3 is made up of 11 amino acids. Trimming shortened V by 5 bases and J by 9 bases, and 8 bases separated the two germline ends. Germline CDR1 SEHNR, CDR2 FQNEAQ (reference sequence). The CDR3 loop reads CASSALTEQFF. Here the CDR3 DNA reads TGTGCCAGCAGCGCCCTCACTGAGCAGTTCTTC. Full variable domain (missing parts from reference TRBV7-9 and TRBJ2-1): DTGVSQNPRHKITKRGQNVTFRCDPISEHNRLYWYRQTLGQGPEFLTYFQNEAQLEKSRLLSDRFSAERPKGSFSTLEIQRTEQGDSAMYLCASSALTEQFFGPGTRLTVL.

The chain is built from TRBV18 and TRBJ2-7; D is tentatively TRBD1 or TRBD2 (7 bases each). V lost 1 base and J 5 bases, leaving 12 bases between the germline ends. The V gene's germline CDR1 is KGHSH and CDR2 LQKENI. The CDR3 is 14 amino acids. The CDR3 DNA reads TGTGCCAGCTCACCACAGTCAGGGGGGGACGAGCAGTACTTC. This encodes CASSPQSGGDEQYF.

This clonotype was recorded at least ten times. The rearrangement joins TRBV3-1 to TRBJ1-6, with D uncertain. This CDR3 region has 16 residues. The germline V gene encodes CDR1 LGHDT and CDR2 YNNKEL (reference sequence). Trimming removed 2 bases from V and 0 bases from J, with 8 bases in between. The CDR3 DNA follows: TGTGCCAGCAGCCAATGGGAGAGCTCCTATAATTCACCCCTCCACTTT. Encoded protein: CASSQWESSYNSPLHF.

This chain uses TRBV28 with TRBJ2-7; TRBD2 matches 9 bases. The CDR3 is 14 residues long. The germline V gene encodes CDR1 MDHEN and CDR2 SYDVKM. The V gene end was trimmed by 3 bases and the J gene end by 6 bases; junction bases not matched to a gene: 6. The CDR3 here is CASSFIAGVGEQYF. CDR3 in DNA: TGTGCCAGCAGTTTCATAGCGGGAGTGGGCGAGCAGTACTTC.

The CDR3 region is CATSDNPGRLQETQYF. The CDR3 DNA reads as TGTGCCACCAGTGATAACCCCGGGAGGCTACAAGAGACCCAGTACTTC. The chain couples TRBV24-1 to TRBJ2-5; 7 nucleotides agree with TRBD2. Trimming took 3 bases from V and 2 from J; bases not matched to a gene: 8. Germline values: CDR1 KGHDR, CDR2 SFDVKD. This CDR3 is 16 amino acids long.

A few counts support this clonotype. The rearrangement joins TRBV7-8 to TRBJ2-3; D gene uncertain. The V and J ends lost 4 bases and 11 bases respectively, with 22 bases between them. In germline, CDR1 is SGHVS, CDR2 FQNEAQ. CDR3 length equals 15 residues. Written as DNA, the CDR3 is TGTGCCAGCAGCTCTTCCGGGCCTAGGGCTGTGGGGCAGTATTTT. It specifies CASSSSGPRAVGQYF.

V is TRBV5-4 and J is TRBJ2-3, with 7 nucleotides matching TRBD2. The germline CDR1 and CDR2 sequences are SGHNT and YYREEE (reference sequence). After removal of 5 bases from V and 0 bases from J, the junction contained 18 bases not matched to a gene. The CDR3 spans 19 residues. The CDR3 spells CASRLNGAGLSSSTDTQYF. CDR3 sequence (DNA): TGTGCCAGCAGATTAAACGGAGCGGGGCTATCATCTAGCACAGATACGCAGTATTTT.

The rearrangement links TRBV7-8 to TRBJ2-7; either TRBD1 or TRBD2 may supply D (5 bases each). Germline V CDR1 and CDR2: SGHVS, FQNEAQ. This CDR3 spans 15 amino acids. V was pared by 6 bases and J by 3 bases, with 18 bases between. CDR3 nucleotides: TGTGCCAGCAGTCAACCGGGATCAGGGATCTACGAGCAGTACTTC. It specifies CASSQPGSGIYEQYF.

This clonotype was seen repeatedly, ten times or more. The CDR3 nucleotides are TGCGCCAGCAGCTCGGCAACAGGGTCCCGCTCTGGAAACACCATATATTTT. This encodes CASSSATGSRSGNTIYF. This sequence joins TRBV5-1 and TRBJ1-3; possible D gene TRBD1, 6 bases. The CDR3 spans 17 residues. With 3 bases removed from V and 0 bases from J, the gap between germline ends came to 16 bases. CDR1 and CDR2 from the germline V gene are SGHRS and YFSETQ.

There are a few counts of this clonotype. This chain connects TRBV11-1 to TRBJ2-2; D is tentatively TRBD1 or TRBD2 (5 bases each). Germline assignment: CDR1 SGHAT and CDR2 FQDESV (reference sequence). Trimming took 5 bases from V and 2 from J, leaving 15 bases between them. The CDR3 is 16 amino acids. CDR3 sequence reads: CASSRTFGDNTGELFF. The CDR3 region has the DNA TGTGCCAGCAGCCGGACTTTCGGGGACAACACCGGGGAGCTGTTTTTT.

J is TRBJ1-1 and V is TRBV6-1, with a tentative D call TRBD1 (6 bases). In germline, CDR1 is MNHNS, CDR2 SASEGT. V was pared by 5 bases and J by 8 bases, with 15 bases between. The CDR3 extends over 13 amino acids. DNA for the CDR3: TGTGCCAGCAGTCTGCTGGACAGACAGGAAGCTTTCTTT. Translation: CASSLLDRQEAFF.

The table lists this clonotype with a few counts. The CDR3 reads CASSIDLYEQYF. The CDR3 DNA sequence: TGTGCCAGCAGTATCGACTTGTACGAGCAGTACTTC. The rearrangement uses TRBV2 and TRBJ2-7; unclear D gene. Germline lookup yields CDR1 SNHLY and CDR2 FYNNEI. Trimming pared 5 bases from V and 4 bases from J, leaving 9 bases between. This CDR3 has 12 amino acids.

The chain has TRBV6-1 and TRBJ1-5, with D uncertain. This CDR3 comprises 13 residues. With 6 bases removed from V and 4 bases from J, the gap between germline ends came to 10 bases. In germline, CDR1 is MNHNS, CDR2 SASEGT. For the CDR3, the DNA is TGTGCCAGCAGAGCAGCTTATAATCAGCCCCAGCATTTT. Translated: CASRAAYNQPQHF.

The chain links TRBV6-5 to TRBJ1-1; no clear D. From germline, CDR1 is MNHEY and CDR2 SVGAGI. The CDR3 covers 15 residues. Deletions cut 2 bases from V and 4 bases from J, with 14 bases between. The CDR3 sequence: CASSYDGVLGTEAFF. The CDR3 bases are TGTGCCAGCAGTTACGATGGGGTTTTGGGCACTGAAGCTTTCTTT.

Only a few counts were recorded for this clonotype. This sequence joins TRBV20-1 and TRBJ2-7; D call uncertain. Germline loops: CDR1 DFQATT, CDR2 SNEGSKA (reference sequence). The CDR3 loop spans 15 amino acids. V was cut by 1 base and J by 4 bases, with 17 bases left in between. The CDR3 spells CSARGTASGVYEQYF. In DNA form, the CDR3 reads TGCAGTGCTAGAGGGACGGCTTCGGGCGTTTACGAGCAGTACTTC.

The V call is TRBV7-2, the J call TRBJ1-2; TRBD1 agrees at 7 bases. Per germline, CDR1 SGHTA and CDR2 FQGNSA. V was clipped by 5 bases and J by 6 bases; unmatched bases: 12. This CDR3 region has 15 residues. The CDR3 region has the DNA TGTGCCAGCAGCGAGACCAGGGACAGTTGGAATGGCTACACCTTC. Translation gives CASSETRDSWNGYTF.

The chain is built from TRBV5-1 and TRBJ2-7; D is possibly TRBD2 (7 bases). Germline loops: CDR1 SGHRS, CDR2 YFSETQ. V dropped 0 bases and J dropped 5 bases, with 15 bases sitting between them. The CDR3 contains 15 residues. The CDR3 region is CASSLVVGGTNEQYF. CDR3 DNA: TGCGCCAGCAGCTTGGTGGTAGGGGGGACTAACGAGCAGTACTTC.

This clonotype was seen a handful of times. V and J are TRBV14 and TRBJ2-3; D may be TRBD2 (5 bases). The germline V gene encodes CDR1 SGHDN and CDR2 FVKESK. This CDR3 comprises 14 residues. The ends were cut back, 1 base at V and 2 bases at J, with 7 bases in the middle. As DNA, the CDR3 is TGTGCCAGCAGCCAAGCTCTAGCCACAGATACGCAGTATTTT. This sequence encodes CASSQALATDTQYF.

In its sample, this clonotype was seen a few times. The V gene is TRBV6-2 or TRBV6-3, the J gene TRBJ1-5, with 12 bases matching TRBD1. This CDR3 contains 15 residues. The J segment lost 7 bases and the V segment lost 6 bases, leaving 7 bases of the junction unmatched. CDR1 and CDR2 (germline): MNHEY, SVGEGT. The CDR3: CASRRGQGANQPQHF. Here the CDR3 DNA reads TGTGCCAGCAGGCGGGGACAGGGGGCGAACCAGCCCCAGCATTTT.

V and J are TRBV5-5 and TRBJ2-6; D gene uncertain. Germline V gives CDR1 SGHKS, CDR2 YYEKEE (reference sequence). With 4 bases removed from V and 0 bases from J, the gap between germline ends came to 11 bases. This CDR3 spans 16 amino acids. CDR3 sequence (DNA): TGTGCCAGCAGCCCAATAGGATACTCTGGGGCCAACGTCCTGACTTTC. It encodes CASSPIGYSGANVLTF.

The genes are TRBV10-3 and TRBJ2-1, with no clear D. This CDR3 region has 16 residues. Germline CDR1 and CDR2: ENHRY and SYGVKD. V shed 0 bases and J shed 1 base, with 10 bases lying between them. CDR3 coding DNA: TGTGCCATCAGTGAGTCGACGGGTCGATCCTACAATGAGCAGTTCTTC. Its protein is CAISESTGRSYNEQFF.

The rearrangement links TRBV29-1 to TRBJ2-5; D uncertain. CDR1 is SQVTM, CDR2 ANQGSEA, per germline. This CDR3 is built from 11 residues. The V and J ends lost 7 bases and 0 bases respectively, with 6 bases between them. CDR3 region: CSAMYQETQYF. The CDR3 coding sequence is TGCAGCGCCATGTACCAAGAGACCCAGTACTTC.

A few counts support this clonotype. The V and J genes are TRBV11-2 and TRBJ2-7; 8 positions agree with TRBD1. The CDR3 is 14 residues long. After removal of 7 bases from V and 4 bases from J, the junction contained 9 bases not matched to a gene. Germline CDR1 is SGHAT and CDR2 is FQNNGV. Here the CDR3 DNA reads TGTGCCAGCACCACCCTCCAGGGGGCTTACGAGCAGTACTTC. This gives the protein CASTTLQGAYEQYF.

Of note for this clonotype: This may come from a read error, since a much larger clone is one base off. The CDR3 is CASSLVGVVIAKKIQYF. CDR3 bases: TGTGCCAGCAGCTTAGTAGGGGTGGTTATAGCCAAAAAGATTCAGTACTTC. The chain uses TRBV7-2 and TRBJ2-4; D is possibly TRBD1 (5 bases). CDR1 SGHTA and CDR2 FQGNSA come from the germline V gene. CDR3 size: 17 residues.